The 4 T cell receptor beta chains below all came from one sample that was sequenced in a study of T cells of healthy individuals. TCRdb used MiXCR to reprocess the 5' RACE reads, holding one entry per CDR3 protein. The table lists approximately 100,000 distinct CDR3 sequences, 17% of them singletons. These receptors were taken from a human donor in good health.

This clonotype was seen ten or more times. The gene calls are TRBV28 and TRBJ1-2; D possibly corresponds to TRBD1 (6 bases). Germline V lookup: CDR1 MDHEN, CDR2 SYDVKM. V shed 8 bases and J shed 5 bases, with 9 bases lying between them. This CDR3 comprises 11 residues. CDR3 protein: CASFRGYGYTF. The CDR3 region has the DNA TGTGCCAGCTTCAGGGGTTATGGCTACACCTTC.

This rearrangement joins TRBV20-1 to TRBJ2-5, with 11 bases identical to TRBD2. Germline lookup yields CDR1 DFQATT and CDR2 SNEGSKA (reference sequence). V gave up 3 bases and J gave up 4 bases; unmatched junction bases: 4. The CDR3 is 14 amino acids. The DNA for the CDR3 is TGCAGTGCTAGGGTCCTAGCGGGAGGAGAGACCCAGTACTTC. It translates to CSARVLAGGETQYF.

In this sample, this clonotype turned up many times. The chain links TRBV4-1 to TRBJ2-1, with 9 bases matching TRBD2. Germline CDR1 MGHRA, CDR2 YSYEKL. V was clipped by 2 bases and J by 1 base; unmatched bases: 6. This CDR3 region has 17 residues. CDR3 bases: TGCGCCAGCAGCCAACCCCTAAGCGGGAGGTCCTACAATGAGCAGTTCTTC. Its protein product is CASSQPLSGRSYNEQFF.

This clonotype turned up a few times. The CDR3 sequence is CASTKAASYEQYF. In DNA, the CDR3 is TGTGCCAGCACTAAAGCAGCCTCCTACGAGCAGTACTTC. The rearrangement uses TRBV12-3 or TRBV12-4 and TRBJ2-7; no clear D gene. The V end lost 7 bases, the J end lost 0 bases, and 10 bases lay between the germline ends. The CDR3 length is 13 residues.